Presented here are 23 T cell receptor beta chains from one specimen sequenced in a study of cytomegalovirus exposure and HLA in healthy donors. The primer mix had 60 Vbeta and 13 Jbeta primers. Assay used: immunoSEQ multiplex PCR; TCRdb lists only in-frame clones, some missing. This table holds roughly 62,000 clones, approximately 75% found once. The sample taken for sequencing was PBMCs. The receptors shown here come from a woman between 40 and 55 years old in good health and CMV-seropositive.

This chain joins TRBV4-1 and TRBJ2-7; 8 bases match TRBD1. Trimming at V came to 2 bases and at J to 5 bases, leaving 17 bases not matched to a gene. The CDR3 runs 18 residues. Germline CDR1 MGHRA, CDR2 YSYEKL. DNA for the CDR3: TGCGCCAGCAGCCAAAGGACCATTCCGCGGACAGGGCCCCACGAGCAGTACTTC. Translating gives CASSQRTIPRTGPHEQYF.

This rearrangement joins TRBV9 to TRBJ2-5; D gene unclear. V lost 1 base and J lost 3, with 10 bases in between. The germline V gene has CDR1 SGDLS and CDR2 YYNGEE. This CDR3 has 14 residues. The CDR3 loop is CASSVSPSEETQYF. CDR3 DNA sequence: TGTGCCAGCAGCGTATCCCCTTCGGAAGAGACCCAGTACTTC.

The chain recombines TRBV7-2 with TRBJ2-7; 8 nucleotides align to TRBD2. Germline V gene data show CDR1 as SGHTA and CDR2 as FQGNSA. The CDR3 is 11 amino acids. After removal of 7 bases from V and 7 bases from J, the junction contained 3 bases not matched to a gene. For the CDR3, the DNA is TGTGCCAGCACCCCGGGGGGGGAGCAGTACTTC. Protein sequence: CASTPGGEQYF.

The chain employs TRBV13 and TRBJ1-1, with a possible D match to TRBD1 (5 bases). The V gene lost 2 bases and the J gene lost 7 bases, with 11 bases spanning the gap. CDR1 and CDR2 from the germline V gene are PRHDT and FYEKMQ (reference sequence). This CDR3 has 13 amino acids. The CDR3 here is CASSLLGVGEAFF. The CDR3 coding sequence is TGTGCCAGCAGCTTATTAGGGGTCGGTGAAGCTTTCTTT.

The chain joins TRBV7-9 to TRBJ2-3; D unresolved. The V end lost 0 bases, the J end lost 4 bases, and 5 bases lay between the germline ends. The CDR3 has 13 amino acids. CDR1 and CDR2 from the germline V gene are SEHNR and FQNEAQ (reference sequence). The CDR3 region is CASSLASADTQYF. For the CDR3, the DNA is TGTGCCAGCAGCTTAGCTTCGGCAGATACGCAGTATTTT.

The chain links TRBV6-1 to TRBJ1-1; D unresolved. CDR1 is MNHNS and CDR2 is SASEGT in the germline V gene. Trimming removed 5 bases from V and 0 bases from J, with 7 bases in between. This CDR3 has 13 amino acids. The CDR3 is CASSREVNTEAFF. The CDR3 DNA reads as TGTGCCAGCAGTCGCGAGGTGAACACTGAAGCTTTCTTT.

This rearrangement joins TRBV6-1 to TRBJ2-2; D is perhaps TRBD1 (6 bases). Germline V gene sequence: CDR1 MNHNS, CDR2 SASEGT. V shed 3 bases and J shed 10 bases, with 21 bases lying between them. The CDR3 runs 16 residues. CDR3 sequence reads: CASSDVGAGARSELFF. DNA of the CDR3: TGTGCCAGCAGTGACGTCGGCGCAGGGGCCAGATCGGAGCTGTTTTTT.

This clone showed up just a few times. In nucleotides, the CDR3 is TGCGCCAGCAGTGAGTCGGCGGGGTCGGGAAACACCATATATTTT. Translating it yields CASSESAGSGNTIYF. This chain connects TRBV10-1 to TRBJ1-3; D gene uncertain. The V and J ends lost 0 bases and 4 bases respectively, with 10 bases between them. Germline V CDR1 and CDR2: WNHNN, SYGVQD (reference sequence). The CDR3 is 15 amino acids.

The table lists this clone with a count of one. The chain uses TRBV5-4 and TRBJ2-7; 9 nucleotides match TRBD2. Trimming removed 0 bases from V and 3 bases from J; junction bases left unmatched: 7. The length of the CDR3 is 16 residues. Germline V CDR1 and CDR2: SGHNT, YYREEE (reference sequence). The CDR3: CASSLATSGFNYEQYF. The CDR3 nucleotides read TGTGCCAGCAGCTTGGCTACTAGCGGGTTTAACTACGAGCAGTACTTC.

This clone showed up just once. The rearrangement uses TRBV6-5 and TRBJ2-2; a possible D gene is TRBD1 (6 bases). Trimming removed 4 bases at V and 5 bases at J, with 14 bases between. CDR1 is MNHEY and CDR2 is SVGAGI in the germline V gene. The CDR3 consists of 15 residues. This chain's CDR3 is CASSSDRSLTGELFF. The CDR3 DNA sequence: TGTGCCAGCAGTTCCGACAGGTCCCTTACCGGGGAGCTGTTTTTT.

The J gene is TRBJ2-5, the V gene TRBV4-2, with a tentative D call TRBD2 (5 bases). Germline CDR1 LGHNA, CDR2 YNFKEQ. V was cut by 0 bases and J by 4 bases, with 21 bases left in between. The CDR3 spans 18 residues. The CDR3 sequence: CASSQDISGSSLRETQYF. For the CDR3, the DNA is TGTGCCAGCAGCCAAGATATCTCGGGGTCATCCTTGAGAGAGACCCAGTACTTC.

The gene calls are TRBV10-3 and TRBJ1-5, with D maybe TRBD1 (6 bases). From germline, CDR1 is ENHRY and CDR2 SYGVKD. This CDR3 has 14 amino acids. Trimming cost V 3 bases and J 6 bases, with 12 bases left between them. The CDR3 coding sequence is TGTGCCATCAGTGAAGCAGGGGCCGGTCAGCCCCAGCATTTT. Amino acids: CAISEAGAGQPQHF.

This clone was found once. The V and J genes are TRBV9 and TRBJ1-4, with TRBD1 matching 8 bases. The CDR3 contains 16 residues. Germline CDR1 SGDLS, CDR2 YYNGEE. V was pared by 4 bases and J by 0 bases, with 5 bases of the junction left unmatched. The CDR3 region is CASSRGQGATNEKLFF. The CDR3 DNA is TGTGCCAGCAGCCGTGGACAGGGTGCAACTAATGAAAAACTGTTTTTT.

V gene TRBV7-9 combines with J gene TRBJ2-7, with D tentatively TRBD1 (6 bases). CDR3 size: 15 residues. Trimming pared 5 bases from V and 0 bases from J, leaving 14 bases between. Germline CDR1 SEHNR, CDR2 FQNEAQ (reference sequence). CDR3 in amino acids: CASSPQTGGSYEQYF. The DNA for the CDR3 is TGTGCCAGCAGCCCACAGACAGGTGGCTCCTACGAGCAGTACTTC.

The chain combines TRBV11-2 with TRBJ2-1, with a possible D match to TRBD2 (5 bases). Germline V gene data show CDR1 as SGHAT and CDR2 as FQNNGV. The CDR3 covers 15 residues. V was shortened by 1 base and J by 10 bases, with 17 bases between the two germline ends. CDR3 nucleotides: TGTGCCAGCAGCTTAGCGGGGTCGGGATCAAGAGAGCAGTTCTTC. Its protein product is CASSLAGSGSREQFF.

The rearrangement links TRBV7-9 to TRBJ1-2, with 9 bases that match TRBD1. CDR3 length equals 15 residues. CDR1 and CDR2 (germline): SEHNR, FQNEAQ (reference sequence). J gave up 2 bases and V 5 bases, and 6 bases lay outside the gene matches. The CDR3 reads CASSPTGGENYGYTF. CDR3 DNA sequence: TGTGCCAGCAGCCCTACAGGGGGCGAGAACTATGGCTACACCTTC.

The V call is TRBV6-1, the J call TRBJ1-1, with no clear D. CDR3 size: 14 residues. Germline V lookup: CDR1 MNHNS, CDR2 SASEGT. The V end lost 5 bases, the J end lost 0 bases, and 10 bases lay between the germline ends. Here the CDR3 reads CASSLEGVNTEAFF. CDR3 bases: TGTGCCAGCAGTTTGGAGGGCGTGAACACTGAAGCTTTCTTT.

The chain has TRBV5-4 and TRBJ2-7, with 11 bases aligning to TRBD2. This CDR3 region has 15 residues. V lost 1 base to trimming and J lost 4 bases; unmatched junction nucleotides: 4. Germline-derived CDR1 and CDR2 are SGHNT and YYREEE (reference sequence). The chain's CDR3 is CASSLSPSGGYEQYF. CDR3 coding DNA: TGTGCCAGCAGCTTGTCGCCTAGCGGGGGGTACGAGCAGTACTTC.

V and J are TRBV18 and TRBJ1-4; 7 bases align to TRBD1. V was pared by 4 bases and J by 8 bases, with 7 bases of the junction left unmatched. This CDR3 spans 14 amino acids. The V gene's germline CDR1 is KGHSH and CDR2 LQKENI. CDR3 sequence reads: CASSQGADKEKLFF. CDR3 in DNA: TGTGCCAGCTCACAGGGGGCCGATAAGGAAAAACTGTTTTTT.

The V call is TRBV14, the J call TRBJ2-5, with D unresolved. This CDR3 has 14 residues. The V end was cut by 0 bases, the J end by 4 bases, with 9 bases between. CDR1 SGHDN and CDR2 FVKESK come from the germline V gene. This CDR3 is CASSQEWASETQYF. CDR3 nucleotides: TGTGCCAGCAGCCAAGAATGGGCTTCAGAGACCCAGTACTTC.

The chain has TRBV6-1 and TRBJ2-7, with D maybe TRBD2 (6 bases). The length of the CDR3 is 16 residues. CDR1 and CDR2 from the germline V gene are MNHNS and SASEGT. V dropped 3 bases and J dropped 2 bases, with 17 bases sitting between them. The CDR3 is CASSDRRGGNPYEQYF. As DNA, the CDR3 is TGTGCCAGCAGTGATAGGAGAGGCGGGAACCCCTACGAGCAGTACTTC.

The chain links TRBV6-6 to TRBJ1-3; the D gene is possibly TRBD1 (5 bases). Trimming took 0 bases from V and 6 from J, leaving 9 bases between them. Germline V gene lookup returns CDR1 MNHNY and CDR2 SVGAGI (reference sequence). There are 14 residues in the CDR3. The CDR3 region has the DNA TGTGCCAGCAGTTACTCGGAGGGACCAAACACCATATATTTT. Translating it yields CASSYSEGPNTIYF.

The rearrangement links TRBV6-1 to TRBJ1-4; a possible D gene is TRBD1 (5 bases). The CDR3 runs to 15 residues. The germline V gene encodes CDR1 MNHNS and CDR2 SASEGT. Trimming took off 0 bases at V and 8 bases at J, with 13 bases between the two ends. The CDR3 reads CASSEARGSGEKLFF. For the CDR3, the DNA is TGTGCCAGCAGTGAAGCGCGGGGGTCTGGCGAAAAACTGTTTTTT.